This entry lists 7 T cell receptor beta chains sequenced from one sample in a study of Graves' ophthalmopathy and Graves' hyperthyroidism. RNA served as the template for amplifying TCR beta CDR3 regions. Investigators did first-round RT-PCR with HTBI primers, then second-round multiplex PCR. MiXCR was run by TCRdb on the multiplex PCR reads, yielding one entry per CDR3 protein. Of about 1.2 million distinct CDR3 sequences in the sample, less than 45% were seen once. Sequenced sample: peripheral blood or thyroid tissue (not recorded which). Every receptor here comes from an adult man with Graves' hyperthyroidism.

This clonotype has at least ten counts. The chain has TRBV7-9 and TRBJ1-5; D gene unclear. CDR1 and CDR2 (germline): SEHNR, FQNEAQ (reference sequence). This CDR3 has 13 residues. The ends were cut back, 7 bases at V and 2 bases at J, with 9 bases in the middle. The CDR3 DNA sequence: TGTGCCAGCAAGGCGGGTGGCAATCAGCCCCAGCATTTT. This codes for CASKAGGNQPQHF.

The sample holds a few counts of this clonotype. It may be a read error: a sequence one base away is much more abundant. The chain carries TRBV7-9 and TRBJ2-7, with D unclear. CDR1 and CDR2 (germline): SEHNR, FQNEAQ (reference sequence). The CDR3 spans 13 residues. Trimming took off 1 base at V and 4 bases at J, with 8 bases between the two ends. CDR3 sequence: CASSLVRWYEQYF. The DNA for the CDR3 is TGTGCCAGCAGCTTAGTGCGATGGTACGAGCAGTACTTC.

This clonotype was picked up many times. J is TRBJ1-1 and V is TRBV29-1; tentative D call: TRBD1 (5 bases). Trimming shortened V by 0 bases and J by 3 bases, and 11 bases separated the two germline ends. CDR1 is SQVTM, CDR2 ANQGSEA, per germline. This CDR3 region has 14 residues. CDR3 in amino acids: CSVEDRRVYTEAFF. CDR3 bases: TGCAGCGTTGAAGATCGCAGGGTCTACACTGAAGCTTTCTTT.

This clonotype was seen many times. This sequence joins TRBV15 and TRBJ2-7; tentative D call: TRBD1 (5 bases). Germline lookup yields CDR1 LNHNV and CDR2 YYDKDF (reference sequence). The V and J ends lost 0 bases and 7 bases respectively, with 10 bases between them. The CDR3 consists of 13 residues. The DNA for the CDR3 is TGTGCCACCAGCAGAGAGGACACCCCTGAGCAGTACTTC. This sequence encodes CATSREDTPEQYF. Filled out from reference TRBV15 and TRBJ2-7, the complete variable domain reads DAMVIQNPRYQVTQFGKPVTLSCSQTLNHNVMYWYQQKSSQAPKLLFHYYDKDFNNEADTPDNFQSRRPNTSFCFLDIRSPGLGDTAMYLCATSREDTPEQYFGPGTRLTVT.

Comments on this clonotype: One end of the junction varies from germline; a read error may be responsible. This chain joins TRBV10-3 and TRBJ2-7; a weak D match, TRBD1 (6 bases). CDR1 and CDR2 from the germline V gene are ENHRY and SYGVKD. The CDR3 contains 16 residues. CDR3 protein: CASSEWVGDILYEQYF. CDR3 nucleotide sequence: TGTGCCAGCAGTGAATGGGTGGGGGACATCCTCTACGAGCAGTACTTC.

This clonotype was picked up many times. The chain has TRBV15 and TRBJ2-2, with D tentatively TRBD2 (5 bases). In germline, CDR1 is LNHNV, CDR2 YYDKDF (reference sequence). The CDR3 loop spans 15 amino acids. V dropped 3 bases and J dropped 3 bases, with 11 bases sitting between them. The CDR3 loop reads CATSSRTGYTGELFF. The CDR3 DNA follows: TGTGCCACCAGCAGTCGGACGGGATACACCGGGGAGCTGTTTTTT.

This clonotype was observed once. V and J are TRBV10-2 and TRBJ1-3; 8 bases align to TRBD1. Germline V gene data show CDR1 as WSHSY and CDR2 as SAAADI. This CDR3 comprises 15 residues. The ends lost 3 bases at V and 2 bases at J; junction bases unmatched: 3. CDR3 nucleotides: TGCGCCAGCAGTGATTCGGGACAGGCTGGAAACACCATATATTTT. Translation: CASSDSGQAGNTIYF.